Described below is a single T cell receptor beta chain sequence and its context. This clonotype was seen ten or more times. Its antigen remains undetermined. Per-base quality was not reported, and no clone a single base away is much larger than it. This sample is drawn from a study of T-cell reconstitution after alpha-beta-depleted transplantation in children (dated by TCRdb to about 2016). Regarding the study in general: Using TCR repertoire profiling, the study followed T-cell immune reconstitution in a quantitative way in children after TCRalphabeta/CD19-depleted allogeneic hematopoietic cell transplantation.

This specimen's time point label, per the study, means: day 60 (about 2 months) after transplantation. The treatment or condition label, read with the paper, signifies: allogeneic hematopoietic cell transplantation with graft depleted of TCRalphabeta T cells and CD19 B cells. The children who served as transplant recipients had been given grafts of TCRalphabeta/CD19-depleted allogeneic hematopoietic cells. Libraries were built with PCR. This sample was sequenced with an Illumina HiSeq 2500. Molecular barcoding was employed in the preparation of TCR libraries, with unique molecular identifiers being used to normalize TCRbeta repertoire quantification. TCRdb applied fastp at Q25 and MiXCR to the public reads, then kept only in-frame beta chains. CDR3 protein sequences are deduplicated, and each keeps its most common genes and DNA. For this sample the table gives about 15,000 distinct CDR3 sequences, of which about 8% were detected only once. 36% of the sample is held by the ten biggest clonotypes.

Results and caveats for the whole study, not just this receptor: Hyperexpanded clone frequencies declined over subsequent months; after one year, T-cell counts and TCRbeta diversity were mostly attributed to newly produced T cells. The apparently early recovery of alphabetaT-cell counts about two months after transplant reportedly depended on only several hundred rapidly expanded clones that came from non-depleted graft cells. In some patients, the high TCRbeta diversity seen at day 60 was put down to recipient T cells and intrathymic progenitors that had survived conditioning.

The CDR3 goes from the cysteine to the phenylalanine over 15 residues. The read is trimmed to its CDR3 DNA, 45 bases read in frame from base 1. Looking up the germline V gene yields CDR1 KGHDR and CDR2 SFDVKD. After removal of 4 bases from V and 6 bases from J, the junction retains 10 bases not matched to a gene. In this chain, TRBV24-1 is recombined with TRBJ1-1; 7 central nucleotides agree with TRBD1. Sequenced material: PBMCs, mostly from graft donor cells, taken 60 days after TCRalphabeta/CD19-depleted stem cell transplant. The clonotype comes from a boy in the first two years of life who had a stem cell transplant for Wiskott-Aldrich syndrome, so the T cells may come from the graft donor. CDR3 loop: CATSDTEDRMAEAFF. In nucleotides, the sequence is TGTGCCACCAGTGACACCGAGGACAGGATGGCTGAAGCTTTCTTT.